This T cell receptor (beta chain) derives from a study of blood T cell repertoires in COVID-19. Whole-study context: The United States, Italy and Spain provided the acute and convalescent COVID-19 samples. Nucleic acid was either cDNA or gDNA, and it came from T cells, B-cell-depleted T cells, or PBMCs.

This CDR3 is built from 13 residues. CDR1 is MNHEY, CDR2 SMNVEV, per germline (reference sequence). After removal of 5 bases from V and 4 bases from J, the junction contained 4 bases not matched to a gene. As originally analysed: Reference gene primer amplification yielded estimated nucleated cell counts. TCRdb's table, derived via immunoSEQ multiplex PCR, lists solely in-frame clones and lacks some. Clonal size and the V and J genes are those of that table, whereas D and trimming came from the DNA. The table lists tens of thousands of clones, roughly nine tenths of them singletons. This chain links TRBV27 with TRBJ1-2, with 7 bases lining up with TRBD1. This receptor was obtained from a man aged 50 or older with acute or convalescent COVID-19. Sequencing was done on a sample of peripheral blood. CDR3 region: CASSDRASYGYTF. The CDR3 DNA reads as TGTGCCAGCAGTGACAGGGCTTCCTATGGCTACACCTTC.